Below, one T cell receptor beta chain is given with its context. Its target is unknown. Researchers ran the PCR with 60 Vbeta and 13 Jbeta primers. Measured with immunoSEQ multiplex PCR; TCRdb has only the in-frame clones, and not every one. The sample includes 90,000 to 100,000 clones, 55% to 75% of them seen just once. Germline lookup yields CDR1 SGHRS and CDR2 YFSETQ. With 0 bases removed from V and 0 bases from J, the gap between germline ends came to 10 bases. The length of the CDR3 is 16 residues. The sample is drawn from a study of cytomegalovirus exposure and HLA in healthy donors. Findings and limits, study-wide: Relative to equally common others, HLA-associated TCR beta chains showed greater clonal expansion in a later analysis.

Healthy bone marrow donors made up the cohort. Sequencing was performed on PBMCs. The TCR was taken from a man over 45 in good health and CMV-seronegative. V usage is TRBV5-1 and J usage is TRBJ2-1, with a weak D call TRBD2 (5 bases). This CDR3 reads CASSLVSSLSYNEQFF. The CDR3 DNA follows: TGCGCCAGCAGCTTGGTGTCTAGCCTCTCCTACAATGAGCAGTTCTTC.